Listed below are T cell receptor beta chains from one sample, sequenced in a study of T cell responses to AZD1222 COVID-19 vaccine. Assay: immunoSEQ multiplex PCR; the TCRdb copy retains only in-frame clones and omits some. The data contain 90,000 to 120,000 clones, 70% to 90% of them singletons. The sequences come from peripheral blood, collected 28 days after the second AZD1222 dose. These receptors originate from an adult who received the AZD1222 COVID-19 vaccine. The conserved cysteine and the conserved F or W are not part of the CDR3 here. Each record gives: J gene, V gene, CDR3 length, clone size, CDR3 protein. Clone size is stated in some rows and not others, as once, few, many or a class when expanded.

j_call: TRBJ1-2; v_call: TRBV30; cdr3_length: 11; clone_size: .; cdr3_aa: AWSDGPKDGYT
j_call: TRBJ1-2; v_call: TRBV19; cdr3_length: 12; clone_size: .; cdr3_aa: ASSPTEGFYGYT
j_call: TRBJ2-5; v_call: TRBV6-6; cdr3_length: 12; clone_size: .; cdr3_aa: ASSPLQGLETQY
j_call: TRBJ1-5; v_call: TRBV6-4; cdr3_length: 13; clone_size: .; cdr3_aa: ASNDRVLGNQPQH
j_call: TRBJ2-5; v_call: TRBV6-1; cdr3_length: 14; clone_size: .; cdr3_aa: ASSEAGGTGKETQY
j_call: TRBJ2-7; v_call: TRBV3-1/TRBV3-2; cdr3_length: 9; clone_size: .; cdr3_aa: ASRNIHEQY
j_call: TRBJ2-1; v_call: TRBV7-8; cdr3_length: 15; clone_size: .; cdr3_aa: ASSSPGLAVSYNEQF
j_call: TRBJ2-5; v_call: TRBV28; cdr3_length: 14; clone_size: .; cdr3_aa: ASSFSGQGAQETQY
j_call: TRBJ2-2; v_call: TRBV6-5; cdr3_length: 13; clone_size: .; cdr3_aa: ASSYGGMNTGELF
j_call: TRBJ2-5; v_call: TRBV5-1; cdr3_length: 14; clone_size: .; cdr3_aa: ASSLNQRGGGETQY
j_call: TRBJ1-6; v_call: TRBV7-8; cdr3_length: 11; clone_size: .; cdr3_aa: ASSPGNNSPLH
j_call: TRBJ2-7; v_call: TRBV18; cdr3_length: 13; clone_size: .; cdr3_aa: ASSPGQGTRYEQY
j_call: TRBJ2-3; v_call: TRBV25-1; cdr3_length: 13; clone_size: .; cdr3_aa: ASSRTGDFADTQY
j_call: TRBJ1-1; v_call: TRBV3-1/TRBV3-2; cdr3_length: 15; clone_size: .; cdr3_aa: ASSRGQSVNSWAEAF
j_call: TRBJ2-7; v_call: TRBV10-1; cdr3_length: 14; clone_size: .; cdr3_aa: ASIPWGGLISYEQY
j_call: TRBJ1-4; v_call: TRBV15; cdr3_length: 12; clone_size: .; cdr3_aa: ATSRDFGGEKLF
j_call: TRBJ1-2; v_call: TRBV4-3; cdr3_length: 13; clone_size: few; cdr3_aa: ASSQDRAGNYGYT
j_call: TRBJ1-1; v_call: TRBV4-2; cdr3_length: 11; clone_size: .; cdr3_aa: ASSPDLNTEAF
j_call: TRBJ1-6; v_call: TRBV27; cdr3_length: 16; clone_size: .; cdr3_aa: ASSPGVQGIFWSSPLH
j_call: TRBJ2-1; v_call: TRBV6-5; cdr3_length: 13; clone_size: .; cdr3_aa: ASSPGTSPYNEQF
j_call: TRBJ2-3; v_call: TRBV5-4; cdr3_length: 13; clone_size: .; cdr3_aa: ASSSIGTKADTQY
j_call: TRBJ1-1; v_call: TRBV19; cdr3_length: 11; clone_size: few; cdr3_aa: ASSSNRGTEAF
j_call: TRBJ1-2; v_call: TRBV5-1; cdr3_length: 12; clone_size: .; cdr3_aa: ASSLETEGYGYT
j_call: TRBJ2-7; v_call: TRBV4-1; cdr3_length: 11; clone_size: .; cdr3_aa: ASSQEGLYEQY
j_call: TRBJ2-1; v_call: TRBV18; cdr3_length: 13; clone_size: .; cdr3_aa: ASSPGRTSYNEQF
j_call: TRBJ2-2; v_call: TRBV3-1/TRBV3-2; cdr3_length: 11; clone_size: few; cdr3_aa: ASSPTGTGELF
j_call: TRBJ2-7; v_call: TRBV18; cdr3_length: 11; clone_size: .; cdr3_aa: ASSPRGSHEQY
j_call: TRBJ1-6; v_call: TRBV7-9; cdr3_length: 14; clone_size: .; cdr3_aa: ASSPPGQGISSPLH
j_call: TRBJ2-1; v_call: TRBV10-3; cdr3_length: 12; clone_size: .; cdr3_aa: AITNQGAYNEQF
j_call: TRBJ1-3; v_call: TRBV3-1/TRBV3-2; cdr3_length: 15; clone_size: .; cdr3_aa: ASSQGVRGVTGNTIY
j_call: TRBJ2-1; v_call: TRBV9; cdr3_length: 14; clone_size: .; cdr3_aa: ASRPLAGGPENEQF
j_call: TRBJ2-5; v_call: TRBV3-1/TRBV3-2; cdr3_length: 14; clone_size: .; cdr3_aa: ASSPRTEGWGETQY
j_call: TRBJ2-3; v_call: TRBV27; cdr3_length: 15; clone_size: once; cdr3_aa: ASIQASGGVRTDTQY
j_call: TRBJ2-7; v_call: TRBV28; cdr3_length: 12; clone_size: .; cdr3_aa: ASSFAQGTYEQY
j_call: TRBJ1-5; v_call: TRBV27; cdr3_length: 13; clone_size: .; cdr3_aa: ASSPGGGSNQPQH
j_call: TRBJ2-7; v_call: TRBV2; cdr3_length: 12; clone_size: .; cdr3_aa: ASSDRGSLYEQY
j_call: TRBJ2-6; v_call: TRBV30; cdr3_length: 13; clone_size: .; cdr3_aa: AWNPPPSGANVLT
j_call: TRBJ2-5; v_call: TRBV4-2; cdr3_length: 11; clone_size: .; cdr3_aa: ASSQEVAETQY
j_call: TRBJ2-7; v_call: TRBV9; cdr3_length: 12; clone_size: .; cdr3_aa: ASSVAGGSDEQY
j_call: TRBJ1-2; v_call: TRBV4-3; cdr3_length: 16; clone_size: .; cdr3_aa: ASSQDGTLGGGNYGYT
j_call: TRBJ1-1; v_call: TRBV6-5; cdr3_length: 13; clone_size: .; cdr3_aa: ASSPVGQLNTEAF
j_call: TRBJ2-7; v_call: TRBV19; cdr3_length: 11; clone_size: once; cdr3_aa: ASSISDLGEQY
j_call: TRBJ1-3; v_call: TRBV19; cdr3_length: 10; clone_size: .; cdr3_aa: ASNRFGNTIY